The sequence of this T cell receptor beta chain was determined in a study of T-cell memory formation after mild COVID-19. In its sample, this clonotype was seen a few times. The ends were cut back, 3 bases at V and 1 base at J, with 6 bases in the middle. This CDR3 comprises 14 residues. CDR1 SEHNR and CDR2 FQNEAQ come from the germline V gene (reference sequence). MiXCR was run by TCRdb on the 5' RACE reads, yielding one entry per CDR3 protein. Of approximately 180,000 distinct CDR3 sequences in the sample, 16% were seen once. The specimen was PBMCs or a T cell subset sorted from them (not recorded which). The chain employs TRBV7-9 and TRBJ2-2; D not resolved. The sequence derives from an adult woman who had mild COVID-19 (a few samples of this study predate the infection). Cell type and time point are not known. Here the CDR3 DNA reads TGTGCCAGCAGCTTTTTGCAGAACACCGGGGAGCTGTTTTTT. Amino acid sequence: CASSFLQNTGELFF.